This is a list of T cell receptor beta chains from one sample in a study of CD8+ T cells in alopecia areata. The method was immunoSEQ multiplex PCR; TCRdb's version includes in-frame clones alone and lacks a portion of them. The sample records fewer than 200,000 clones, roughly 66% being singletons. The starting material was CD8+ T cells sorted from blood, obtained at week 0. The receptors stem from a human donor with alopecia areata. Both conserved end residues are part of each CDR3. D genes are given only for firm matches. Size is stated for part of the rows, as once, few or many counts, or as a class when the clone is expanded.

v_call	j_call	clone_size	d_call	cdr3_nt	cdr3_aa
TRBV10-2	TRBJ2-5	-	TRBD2	TGCGCCAGCAGTGGGACTAGCTCGGAAGAGACCCAGTACTTC	CASSGTSSEETQYF
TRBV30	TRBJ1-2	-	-	TGTGCCGGGGGGTCTGGCTACACCTTC	CAGGSGYTF
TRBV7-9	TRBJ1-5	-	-	TGTGCCAGCAGCTTTGGGGGGGCATTTCAGCCCCAGCATTTT	CASSFGGAFQPQHF
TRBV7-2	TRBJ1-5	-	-	TGTGCCAGCAGCTTAGCTGGCGGATTCAATCAGCCCCAGCATTTT	CASSLAGGFNQPQHF
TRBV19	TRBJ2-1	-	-	TGTGCCAGTAGTTTGGCTGCCAATGAGCAGTTCTTC	CASSLAANEQFF
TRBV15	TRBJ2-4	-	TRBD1	TGTGCCACCAGTGGGACAGGGGTAGCCAAAAACATTCAGTACTTC	CATSGTGVAKNIQYF
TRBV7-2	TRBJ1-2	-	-	TGTGCCAGCAGCTTAACGGACACCGACTATGGCTACACCTTC	CASSLTDTDYGYTF
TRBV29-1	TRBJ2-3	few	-	TGCAGCGCAGCCAGGCCTGGGGGTTCCACAGATACGCAGTATTTT	CSAARPGGSTDTQYF
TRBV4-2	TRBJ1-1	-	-	TGTGCCAGCAGCCAGAACGGTGAAGCTTTCTTT	CASSQNGEAFF
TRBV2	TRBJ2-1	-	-	TGTGCCAGCATATCGGCCTACAATGAGCAGTTCTTC	CASISAYNEQFF
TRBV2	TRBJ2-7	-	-	TGTGCCAGCGGGCTCCCACGGCGCGAGCAGTACTTC	CASGLPRREQYF
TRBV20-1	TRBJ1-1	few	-	TGCAGTGCTAGTTTGAACACTGAAGCTTTCTTT	CSASLNTEAFF
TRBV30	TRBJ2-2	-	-	TGTGCCTGGAGTCAAGACACCGGGGAGCTGTTTTTT	CAWSQDTGELFF
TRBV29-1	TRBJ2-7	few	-	TGCAGCGTTGAAGACGGGCGTGGGGCTACCTACGAGCAGTACTTC	CSVEDGRGATYEQYF
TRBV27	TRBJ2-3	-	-	TGTGCCAGCAGTTATGGGACGAGGGGCACAGATACGCAGTATTTT	CASSYGTRGTDTQYF
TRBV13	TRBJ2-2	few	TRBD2	TGTGCCAGCAGCCATCGACTAGCGGTGAACACCGGGGAGCTGTTTTTT	CASSHRLAVNTGELFF
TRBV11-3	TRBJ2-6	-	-	TGTGCCAGCAGCCCCCGGTCGGGGATTTCTGGGGCCAACGTCCTGACTTTC	CASSPRSGISGANVLTF
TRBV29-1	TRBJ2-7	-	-	TGCAGCGTTGAATCCCCCGGACACGGAGCCTACGAGCAGTACTTC	CSVESPGHGAYEQYF
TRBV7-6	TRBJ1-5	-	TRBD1	TGTGCCAGCAGCCCTAGGCCCGGGACAGGGAATCAGCCCCAGCATTTT	CASSPRPGTGNQPQHF
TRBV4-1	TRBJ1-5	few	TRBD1	TGCGCCAGCAGCCAAGCGGACAGGGTTGCGAGCAATCAGCCCCAGCATTTT	CASSQADRVASNQPQHF
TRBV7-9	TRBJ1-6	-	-	TGTGCCAGCAGCTTAGAGGCAGACTATAATTCACCCCTCCACTTT	CASSLEADYNSPLHF
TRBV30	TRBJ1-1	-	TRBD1	TGTGCCTCACTCGGAGGGGGCTTGCGGGACACTGAAGCTTTCTTT	CASLGGGLRDTEAFF